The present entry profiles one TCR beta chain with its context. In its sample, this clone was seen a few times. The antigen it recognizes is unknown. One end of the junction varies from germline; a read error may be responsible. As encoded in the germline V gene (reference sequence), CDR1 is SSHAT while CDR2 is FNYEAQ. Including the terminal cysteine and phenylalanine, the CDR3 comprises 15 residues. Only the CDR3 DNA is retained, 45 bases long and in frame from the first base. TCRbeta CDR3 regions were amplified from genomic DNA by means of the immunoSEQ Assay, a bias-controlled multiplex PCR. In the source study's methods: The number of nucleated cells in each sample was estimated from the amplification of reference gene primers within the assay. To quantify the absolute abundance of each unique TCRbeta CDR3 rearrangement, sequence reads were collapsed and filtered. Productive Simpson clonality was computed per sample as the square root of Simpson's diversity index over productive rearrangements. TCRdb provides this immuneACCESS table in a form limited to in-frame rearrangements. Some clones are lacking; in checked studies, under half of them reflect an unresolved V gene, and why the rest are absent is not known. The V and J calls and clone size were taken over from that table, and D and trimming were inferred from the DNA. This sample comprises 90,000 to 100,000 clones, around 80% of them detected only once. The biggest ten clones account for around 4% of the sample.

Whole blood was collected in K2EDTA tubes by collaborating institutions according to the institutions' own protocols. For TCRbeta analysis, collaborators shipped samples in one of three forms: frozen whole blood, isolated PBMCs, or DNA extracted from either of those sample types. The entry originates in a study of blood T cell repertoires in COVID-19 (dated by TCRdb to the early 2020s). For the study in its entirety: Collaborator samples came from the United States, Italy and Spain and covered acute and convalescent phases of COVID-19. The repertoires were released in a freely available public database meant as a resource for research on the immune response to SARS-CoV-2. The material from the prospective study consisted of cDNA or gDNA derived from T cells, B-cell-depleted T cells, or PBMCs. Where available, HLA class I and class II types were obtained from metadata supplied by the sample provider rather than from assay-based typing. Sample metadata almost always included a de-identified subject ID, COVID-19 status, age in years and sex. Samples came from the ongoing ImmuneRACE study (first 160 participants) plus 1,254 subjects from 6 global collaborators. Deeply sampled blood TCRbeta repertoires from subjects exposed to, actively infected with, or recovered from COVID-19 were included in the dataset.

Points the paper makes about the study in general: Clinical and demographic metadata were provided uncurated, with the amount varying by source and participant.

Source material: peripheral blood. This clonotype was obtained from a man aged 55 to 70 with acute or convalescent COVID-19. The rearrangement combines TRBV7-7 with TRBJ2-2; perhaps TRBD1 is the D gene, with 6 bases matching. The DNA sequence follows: TGTGCTAGCAGCCTCGGGCGAGGGACAACCGGGGAGCTGTTTTTT. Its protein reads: CASSLGRGTTGELFF.